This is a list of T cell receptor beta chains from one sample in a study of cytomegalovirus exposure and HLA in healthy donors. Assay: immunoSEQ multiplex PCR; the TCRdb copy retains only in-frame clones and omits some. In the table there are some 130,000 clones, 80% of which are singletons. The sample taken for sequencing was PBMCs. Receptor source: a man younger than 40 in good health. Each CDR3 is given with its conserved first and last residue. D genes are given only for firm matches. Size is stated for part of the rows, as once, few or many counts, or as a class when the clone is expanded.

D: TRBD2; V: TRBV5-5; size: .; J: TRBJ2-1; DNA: TGTGCCAGCCACCTAGCGGGCTCTTGGTACAATGAGCAGTTCTTC; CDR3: CASHLAGSWYNEQFF
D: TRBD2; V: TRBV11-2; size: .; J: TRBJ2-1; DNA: TGTGCCAGCCAGACTAGCGGGAGAACTATAATTTACTACAATGAGCAGTTCTTC; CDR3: CASQTSGRTIIYYNEQFF
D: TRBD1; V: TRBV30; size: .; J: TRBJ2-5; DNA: TGTGCTTCCCGGGACAGGGGGCACGAGACCCAGTACTTC; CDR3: CASRDRGHETQYF
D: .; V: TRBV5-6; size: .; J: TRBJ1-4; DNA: TGTGCCAGCAGCTTGGGGCAGGCACCTGAAAAACTGTTTTTT; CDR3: CASSLGQAPEKLFF
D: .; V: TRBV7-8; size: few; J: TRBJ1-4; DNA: TGTGCCAGCACCCCCGCCACGAGCGGTGAAAAACTGTTTTTT; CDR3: CASTPATSGEKLFF
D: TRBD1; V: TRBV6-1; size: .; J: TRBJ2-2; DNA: TGTGCCAGCCGGGACAGGGTTGGCGGGGAGCTGTTTTTT; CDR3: CASRDRVGGELFF
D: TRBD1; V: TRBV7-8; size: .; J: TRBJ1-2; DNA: TGTGCCAGCAGCCTGACAGGGTCTGGCTACACCTTC; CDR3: CASSLTGSGYTF
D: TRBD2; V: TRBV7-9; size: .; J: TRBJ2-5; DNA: TGTTCCAGCAGCCCTCGGTTTAGCGGGAGGGCCCAAGAGACCCAGTACTTC; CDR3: CSSSPRFSGRAQETQYF
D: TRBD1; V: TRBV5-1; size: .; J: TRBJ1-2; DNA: TGCGCCAGCAGGGGATCAGGACAGGGTGCTAACTATGGCTACACCTTC; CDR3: CASRGSGQGANYGYTF
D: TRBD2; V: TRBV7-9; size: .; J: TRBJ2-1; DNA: TGTGCCAGCAGCTTTATAGCGGGAGAGGGTCAGGGTGAGCAGTTCTTC; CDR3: CASSFIAGEGQGEQFF
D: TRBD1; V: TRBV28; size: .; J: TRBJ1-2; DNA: TGTGCCAGCAGTCTCTTGGGACAGGGAAACTATGGCTACACCTTC; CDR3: CASSLLGQGNYGYTF
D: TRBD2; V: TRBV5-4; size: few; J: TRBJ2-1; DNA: TGTGCCAGCAGCTCCATTTTTAGCGGGAGCTCCTACAATGAGCAGTTCTTC; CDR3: CASSSIFSGSSYNEQFF
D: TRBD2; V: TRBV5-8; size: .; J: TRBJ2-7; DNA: TGTGCCAGCAGCTTGGGGCACCTAGCGGGAGTTTACGAGCAGTACTTC; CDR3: CASSLGHLAGVYEQYF
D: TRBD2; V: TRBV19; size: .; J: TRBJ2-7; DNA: TGTGCCAGTAGCTTCTCGGGAGGCCCCTACGAGCAGTACTTC; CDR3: CASSFSGGPYEQYF
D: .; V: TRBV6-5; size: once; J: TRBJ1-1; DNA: TGTGCCAGCAGTTATGGGGGGGAGGGGGCTTTCTTT; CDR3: CASSYGGEGAFF
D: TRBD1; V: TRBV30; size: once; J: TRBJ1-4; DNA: TGTGCCTGGCGGACAGGTGGTCCAACTAATGAAAAACTGTTTTTT; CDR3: CAWRTGGPTNEKLFF
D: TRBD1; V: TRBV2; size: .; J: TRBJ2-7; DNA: TGTGCCAGCAGTGAGGCCGGGACAGACTACGAGCAGTACTTC; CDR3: CASSEAGTDYEQYF
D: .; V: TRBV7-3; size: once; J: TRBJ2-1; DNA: TGTGCCAGCAGCTCGGGATACAATGAGCAGTTCTTC; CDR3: CASSSGYNEQFF
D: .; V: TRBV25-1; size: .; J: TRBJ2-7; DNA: TGTGCCAGCAGTGACTCCTACGAGCAGTACTTC; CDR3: CASSDSYEQYF
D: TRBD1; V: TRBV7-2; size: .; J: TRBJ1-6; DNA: TGTGCCAGCAGCCCCCAGGGACAGGGGATTTCACCCCTCCACTTT; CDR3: CASSPQGQGISPLHF
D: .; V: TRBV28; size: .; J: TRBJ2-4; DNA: TGTGCCAGTAGGCGGGGCAAAAACATTCAGTACTTC; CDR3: CASRRGKNIQYF
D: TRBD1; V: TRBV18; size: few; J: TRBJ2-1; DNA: TGTGCCAGCTCACCCGACAGGGTGTATATCGGGCCTTACAATGAGCAGTTCTTC; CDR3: CASSPDRVYIGPYNEQFF
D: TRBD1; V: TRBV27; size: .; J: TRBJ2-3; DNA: TGTGCCAGCAGCTCCGAACAGGGGGCCCGCACAGATACGCAGTATTTT; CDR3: CASSSEQGARTDTQYF
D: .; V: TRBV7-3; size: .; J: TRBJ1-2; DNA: TGTGCCAGCAGCTCCACAGGGTGGGGGGGCTACACCTTC; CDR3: CASSSTGWGGYTF
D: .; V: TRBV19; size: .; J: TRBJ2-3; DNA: TGTGCCAGTAGTACCTTTGGAGGGTATCCCCCAGATACGCAGTATTTT; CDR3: CASSTFGGYPPDTQYF
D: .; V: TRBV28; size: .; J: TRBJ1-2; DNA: TGTGCCAGCAGCCCAGGTGCACTTTTAGAGGGCTACACCTTC; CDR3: CASSPGALLEGYTF
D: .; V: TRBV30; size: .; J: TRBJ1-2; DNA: TGTGCCTGGAGTCCGGGTATTACGGGGTACGGCTACACCTTC; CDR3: CAWSPGITGYGYTF
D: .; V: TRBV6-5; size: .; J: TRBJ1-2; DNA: TGTGCCAGCAGTTACTCGACAGAGAACTATGGCTACACCTTC; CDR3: CASSYSTENYGYTF
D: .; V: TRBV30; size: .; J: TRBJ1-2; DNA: TGTGCCTGGAGTGGGCCTGGCTACACCTTC; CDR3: CAWSGPGYTF
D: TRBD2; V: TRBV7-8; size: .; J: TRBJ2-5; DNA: TGTGCCAGCAGTCGACTAGCCGAGACCCAGTACTTC; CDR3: CASSRLAETQYF
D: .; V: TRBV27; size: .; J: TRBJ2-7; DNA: TGTGCCAGCAGTACAAGACAGGTCAGCTCCTACGAGCAGTACTTC; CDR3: CASSTRQVSSYEQYF
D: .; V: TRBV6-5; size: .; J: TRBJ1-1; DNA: TGTGCCAGCGCTCAGGGGAGTGAAGCTTTCTTT; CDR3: CASAQGSEAFF
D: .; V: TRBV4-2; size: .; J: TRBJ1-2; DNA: TGTGCCAGCAGCCAAGAAGTCCCGCAGGGCTCTAATGGCTACACCTTC; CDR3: CASSQEVPQGSNGYTF
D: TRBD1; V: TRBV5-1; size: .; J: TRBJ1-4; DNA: TGCGCCAGCCGTCTAACAGGGGTGACTAATGAAAAACTGTTTTTT; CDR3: CASRLTGVTNEKLFF
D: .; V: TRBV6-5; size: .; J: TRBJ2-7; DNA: TGTGCCAGCAGATTCCGGGACATCTCCTACGAGCAGTACTTC; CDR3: CASRFRDISYEQYF
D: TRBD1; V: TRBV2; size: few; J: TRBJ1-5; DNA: TGTGCCAGCACGCGACAGGGTGGTTTACAGCCCCAGCATTTT; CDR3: CASTRQGGLQPQHF
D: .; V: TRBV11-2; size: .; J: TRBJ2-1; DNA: TGTGCCAGCAGCTTAGGTGGCACTAGCTCCTACAATGAGCAGTTCTTC; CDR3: CASSLGGTSSYNEQFF
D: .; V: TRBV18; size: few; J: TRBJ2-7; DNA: TGTGCCAGCTCCTCCGGGACCTACGAGCAGTACTTC; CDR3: CASSSGTYEQYF
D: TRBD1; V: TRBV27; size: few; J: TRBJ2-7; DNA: TGTGCCAGCAGTCGCGGGACAGGATCCCACGAGCAGTACTTC; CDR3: CASSRGTGSHEQYF
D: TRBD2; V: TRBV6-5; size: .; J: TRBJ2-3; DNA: TGTGCCAGCAGTCTTAGCGGGCGGGGGGCAGATACGCAGTATTTT; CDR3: CASSLSGRGADTQYF
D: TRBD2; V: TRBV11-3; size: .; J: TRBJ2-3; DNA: TGTGCCAGCAGCTTGGGGTCCGGGACTAGCGGCACAGATACGCAGTATTTT; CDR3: CASSLGSGTSGTDTQYF
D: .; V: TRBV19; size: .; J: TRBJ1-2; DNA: TGTGCCACCACACATAGAGGCTATGGCTACACCTTC; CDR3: CATTHRGYGYTF
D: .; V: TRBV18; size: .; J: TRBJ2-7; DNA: TGTGCCAGCTCACCGCCGACAAACTACGAGCAGTACTTC; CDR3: CASSPPTNYEQYF
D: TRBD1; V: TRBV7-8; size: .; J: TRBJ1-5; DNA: TGTGCCAGCAGCTTAATGGGACAGGGGGATCAGCCCCAGCATTTT; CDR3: CASSLMGQGDQPQHF
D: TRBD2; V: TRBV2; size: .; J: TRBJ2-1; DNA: TGTGCCAGCGTGTGGGGCGGGAGAGGGGTTGAGCAGTTCTTC; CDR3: CASVWGGRGVEQFF
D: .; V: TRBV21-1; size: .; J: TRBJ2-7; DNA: TGTGCCAGCAGCGACCGGACTAGCGGGAGCTCCTACGAGCAGTACTTC; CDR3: CASSDRTSGSSYEQYF
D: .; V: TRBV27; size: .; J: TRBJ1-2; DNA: TGTGCCAGCAGTTTCGGGGAAAACTATGGCTACACCTTC; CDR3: CASSFGENYGYTF
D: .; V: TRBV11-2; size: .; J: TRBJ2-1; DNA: TGTGCCAGCACCCTAAATGAGCAGTTCTTC; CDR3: CASTLNEQFF